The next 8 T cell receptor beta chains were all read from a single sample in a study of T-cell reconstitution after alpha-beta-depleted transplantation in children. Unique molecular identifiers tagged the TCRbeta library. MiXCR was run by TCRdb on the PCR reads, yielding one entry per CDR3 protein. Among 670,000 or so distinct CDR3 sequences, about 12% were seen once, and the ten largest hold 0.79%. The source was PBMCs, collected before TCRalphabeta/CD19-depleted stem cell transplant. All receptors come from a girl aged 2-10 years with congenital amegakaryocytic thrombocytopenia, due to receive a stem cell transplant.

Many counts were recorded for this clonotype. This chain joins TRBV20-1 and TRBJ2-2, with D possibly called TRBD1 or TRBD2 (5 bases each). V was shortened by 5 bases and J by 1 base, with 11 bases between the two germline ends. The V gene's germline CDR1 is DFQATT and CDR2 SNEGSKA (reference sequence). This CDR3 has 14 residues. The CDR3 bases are TGCAGTGCTCCAGGGAGAGGGAACACCGGGGAGCTGTTTTTT. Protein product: CSAPGRGNTGELFF.

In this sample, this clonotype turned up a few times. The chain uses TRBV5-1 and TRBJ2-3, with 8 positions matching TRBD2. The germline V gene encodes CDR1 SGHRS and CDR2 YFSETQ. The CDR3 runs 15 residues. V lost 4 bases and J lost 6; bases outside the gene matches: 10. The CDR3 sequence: CASSRLARGRDTQYF. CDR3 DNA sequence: TGCGCCAGCAGCAGACTAGCGCGGGGCAGGGATACGCAGTATTTT. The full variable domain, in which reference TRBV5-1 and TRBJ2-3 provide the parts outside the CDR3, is KAGVTQTPRYLIKTRGQQVTLSCSPISGHRSVSWYQQTPGQGLQFLFEYFSETQRNKGNFPGRFSGRQFSNSRSEMNVSTLELGDSALYLCASSRLARGRDTQYFGPGTRLTVL.

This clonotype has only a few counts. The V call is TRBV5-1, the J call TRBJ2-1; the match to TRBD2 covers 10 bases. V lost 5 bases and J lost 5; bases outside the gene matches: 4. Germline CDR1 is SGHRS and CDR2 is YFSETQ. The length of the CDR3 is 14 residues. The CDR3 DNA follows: TGCGCCAGCAGACTAGCGGGATACAACAATGAGCAGTTCTTC. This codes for CASRLAGYNNEQFF.

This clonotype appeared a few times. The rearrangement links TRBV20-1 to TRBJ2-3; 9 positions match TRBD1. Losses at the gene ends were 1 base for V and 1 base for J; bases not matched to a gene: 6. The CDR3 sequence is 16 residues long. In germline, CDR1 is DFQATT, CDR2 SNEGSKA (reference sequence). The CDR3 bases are TGCAGTGCTAGAGTCACAGGGGGCAGAGGCACAGATACGCAGTATTTT. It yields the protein CSARVTGGRGTDTQYF.

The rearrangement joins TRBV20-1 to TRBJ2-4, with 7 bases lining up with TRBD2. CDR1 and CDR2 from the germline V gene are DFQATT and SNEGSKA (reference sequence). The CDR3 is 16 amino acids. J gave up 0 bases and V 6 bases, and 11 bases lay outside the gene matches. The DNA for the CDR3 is TGCAGTGCCTTTGGGGGGGGGGAGCTAGCCAAAAACATTCAGTACTTC. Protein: CSAFGGGELAKNIQYF.

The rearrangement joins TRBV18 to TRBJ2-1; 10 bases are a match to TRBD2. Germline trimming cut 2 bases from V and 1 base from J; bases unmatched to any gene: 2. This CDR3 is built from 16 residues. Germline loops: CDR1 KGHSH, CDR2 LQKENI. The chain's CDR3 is CASSPGTSVSYNEQFF. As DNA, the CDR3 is TGTGCCAGCTCACCAGGGACTAGCGTTTCCTACAATGAGCAGTTCTTC.

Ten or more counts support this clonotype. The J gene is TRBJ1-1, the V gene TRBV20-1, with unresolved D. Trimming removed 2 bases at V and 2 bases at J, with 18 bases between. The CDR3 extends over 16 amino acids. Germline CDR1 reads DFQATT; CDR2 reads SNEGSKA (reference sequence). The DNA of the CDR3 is TGCAGTGCTAGATCTCCAGTTTCGGGCGGAAACACTGAAGCTTTCTTT. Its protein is CSARSPVSGGNTEAFF.

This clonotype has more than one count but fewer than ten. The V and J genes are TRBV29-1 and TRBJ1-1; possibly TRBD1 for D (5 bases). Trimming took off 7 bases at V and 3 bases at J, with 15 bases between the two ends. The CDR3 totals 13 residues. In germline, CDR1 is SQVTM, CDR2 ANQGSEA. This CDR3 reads CSALGLGDTEAFF. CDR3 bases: TGCAGCGCCCTGGGACTTGGGGACACTGAAGCTTTCTTT. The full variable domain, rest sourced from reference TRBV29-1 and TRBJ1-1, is SAVISQKPSRDICQRGTSLTIQCQVDSQVTMMFWYRQQPGQSLTLIATANQGSEATYESGFVIDKFPISRPNLTFSTLTVSNMSPEDSSIYLCSALGLGDTEAFFGQGTRLTVV.